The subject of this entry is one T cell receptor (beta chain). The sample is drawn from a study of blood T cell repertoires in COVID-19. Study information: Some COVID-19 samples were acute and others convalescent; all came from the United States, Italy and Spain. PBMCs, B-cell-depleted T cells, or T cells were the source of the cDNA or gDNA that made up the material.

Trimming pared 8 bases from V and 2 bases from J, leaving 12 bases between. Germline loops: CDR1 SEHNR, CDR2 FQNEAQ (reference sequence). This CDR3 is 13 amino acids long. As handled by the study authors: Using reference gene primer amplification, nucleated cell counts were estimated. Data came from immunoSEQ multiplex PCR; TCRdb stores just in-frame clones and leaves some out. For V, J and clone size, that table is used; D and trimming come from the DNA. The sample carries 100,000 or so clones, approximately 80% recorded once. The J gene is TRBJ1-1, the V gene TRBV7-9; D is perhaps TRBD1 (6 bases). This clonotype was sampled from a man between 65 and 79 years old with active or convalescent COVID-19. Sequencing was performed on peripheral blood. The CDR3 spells CASLLGANTEAFF. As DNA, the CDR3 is TGTGCCAGCCTGTTGGGGGCAAACACTGAAGCTTTCTTT.